Below are 30 T cell receptor beta chains sequenced from a single sample in a study of identical twins. Via MiXCR, TCRdb re-called the 5' RACE reads, giving one row per CDR3 protein. The sample yields around 100,000 distinct CDR3 sequences, about 5.6% seen once. Source material: memory T cells sorted from blood. The receptors derive from a woman aged 45-60 years in good health.

At least ten counts were recorded for this clonotype. The V gene is TRBV3-1, the J gene TRBJ1-3; D is undetermined. Germline CDR1 reads LGHDT; CDR2 reads YNNKEL (reference sequence). CDR3 length: 12 amino acids. Trimming took off 7 bases at V and 2 bases at J, with 6 bases between the two ends. The CDR3 reads CASTPTGNTIYF. As DNA, the CDR3 is TGTGCCAGCACCCCTACTGGAAACACCATATATTTT.

There are many counts of this clonotype. The chain uses TRBV5-1 and TRBJ2-7; D gene ambiguous. Germline-derived CDR1 and CDR2 are SGHRS and YFSETQ. Between the trimmed V and J ends, which lost 0 bases and 5 bases, there was a span of 9 bases. The CDR3 contains 13 residues. The CDR3 reads CASSLVQNHEQYF. As DNA, the CDR3 is TGCGCCAGCAGCTTGGTTCAGAACCACGAGCAGTACTTC.

The rearrangement links TRBV5-5 to TRBJ1-2; D is uncertain. Germline CDR1 SGHKS, CDR2 YYEKEE (reference sequence). V lost 5 bases to trimming and J lost 8 bases, with 10 bases between them. This CDR3 comprises 11 residues. CDR3 nucleotide sequence: TGTGCCAGCAGTCGTGACGGGGGCTACACCTTC. Translated: CASSRDGGYTF.

The table lists this clonotype with a few counts. This chain links TRBV24-1 with TRBJ1-2; D perhaps matches TRBD1 (6 bases). The V gene's germline CDR1 is KGHDR and CDR2 SFDVKD. The CDR3 has 14 residues. V lost 3 bases to trimming and J lost 4 bases, with 11 bases between them. The CDR3 loop is CATSDPRTVYGYTF. In DNA form, the CDR3 reads TGTGCCACCAGTGATCCAAGGACAGTCTATGGCTACACCTTC.

The chain carries TRBV10-2 and TRBJ2-1, with 8 bases that match TRBD2. CDR3 length equals 16 residues. Germline V lookup: CDR1 WSHSY, CDR2 SAAADI. J was trimmed by 8 bases and V by 6 bases; bases with no gene match: 15. DNA of the CDR3: TGCGCCAGCAGATCGCTAGCGGGCACCTGGGTCCATGAGCAGTTCTTC. Translation: CASRSLAGTWVHEQFF.

This clonotype was detected a few times. The V call is TRBV5-1, the J call TRBJ1-2; 9 positions match TRBD1. CDR3 length: 15 amino acids. From germline, CDR1 is SGHRS and CDR2 YFSETQ. Trimming cost V 5 bases and J 3 bases; bases outside gene matches: 8. The chain's CDR3 is CASRPTRDRDYGYTF. DNA for the CDR3: TGCGCCAGCAGGCCGACCCGGGACAGGGACTATGGCTACACCTTC.

This clonotype was recorded many times. The genes are TRBV24-1 and TRBJ2-1; 9 nucleotides align to TRBD2. After removal of 4 bases from V and 6 bases from J, the junction contained 9 bases not matched to a gene. CDR3 length: 16 amino acids. CDR1 is KGHDR, CDR2 SFDVKD, per germline. CDR3 amino acids: CATSDQSGRRRNEQFF. The CDR3 nucleotides are TGTGCCACCAGTGACCAAAGCGGGAGGAGGCGCAATGAGCAGTTCTTC.

This clonotype was seen many times. The rearrangement links TRBV12-3 or TRBV12-4 to TRBJ1-2; possible D gene TRBD1, 5 bases. V shed 8 bases and J shed 7 bases, with 20 bases lying between them. This CDR3 contains 14 residues. The CDR3 sequence is CASSLGGTRFGYTF. The CDR3 nucleotides read TGTGCCAGCTCCTTGGGGGGGACGAGGTTTGGCTACACCTTC.

Ten or more counts support this clonotype. The chain combines TRBV4-2 with TRBJ2-3; possible D gene TRBD2, 6 bases. V lost 2 bases, J lost 0 bases, and 18 bases lay in between. Germline assignment: CDR1 LGHNA and CDR2 YNFKEQ. CDR3 size: 18 residues. In nucleotides, the CDR3 is TGTGCCAGCAGCCAAAAAGGGTTTAGTAGCGGAAGCACAGATACGCAGTATTTT. As protein: CASSQKGFSSGSTDTQYF.

The chain is built from TRBV20-1 and TRBJ2-7, with D unclear. Looked up from germline, CDR1 is DFQATT and CDR2 is SNEGSKA (reference sequence). CDR3 size: 13 residues. Trimming took 0 bases from V and 3 from J, leaving 9 bases between them. CDR3 in DNA: TGCAGTGCTAGAGACATGGGCAACTACGAGCAGTACTTC. This codes for CSARDMGNYEQYF.

CDR3: CSARDFRGGGPDIQYF. For the CDR3, the DNA is TGCAGTGCTAGAGATTTTCGAGGGGGTGGGCCTGACATTCAGTACTTC. The chain joins TRBV20-1 to TRBJ2-4, with D possibly TRBD1 on 6 matching bases. The ends were cut back, 0 bases at V and 8 bases at J, with 20 bases in the middle. Germline values: CDR1 DFQATT, CDR2 SNEGSKA (reference sequence). This CDR3 contains 16 residues.

This clonotype was found many times. The chain couples TRBV29-1 to TRBJ1-5; 7 positions agree with TRBD1. Trimming removed 6 bases from V and 1 base from J; junction bases left unmatched: 3. The CDR3 consists of 13 residues. Per the germline V gene, CDR1 is SQVTM and CDR2 is ANQGSEA. For the CDR3, the DNA is TGCAGCGTGTTGGGACAGAGCAATCAGCCCCAGCATTTT. This gives the protein CSVLGQSNQPQHF.

This clonotype was counted many times. The chain uses TRBV20-1 and TRBJ2-1; TRBD2 matches 7 bases. This CDR3 contains 14 residues. The trim removed 4 bases at V and 7 bases at J, leaving 10 bases unmatched. Germline CDR1 DFQATT, CDR2 SNEGSKA (reference sequence). The CDR3 is CSATWGRALNEQFF. Written as DNA, the CDR3 is TGCAGTGCTACCTGGGGGAGGGCTTTAAATGAGCAGTTCTTC.

This clonotype was picked up many times. This chain joins TRBV4-1 and TRBJ1-4; 9 bases agree with TRBD1. CDR3 size: 16 residues. Germline trimming cut 1 base from V and 8 bases from J; bases unmatched to any gene: 8. Germline CDR1 is MGHRA and CDR2 is YSYEKL. The chain's CDR3 is CASSQASGQGNEKLFF. The CDR3 DNA sequence: TGCGCCAGCAGCCAAGCCTCGGGACAGGGAAACGAAAAACTGTTTTTT.

The sample holds many counts of this clonotype. The chain uses TRBV12-3 or TRBV12-4 and TRBJ2-7; D possibly corresponds to TRBD1 (6 bases). This CDR3 region has 14 residues. Between the trimmed V and J ends, which lost 4 bases and 0 bases, there was a span of 10 bases. The CDR3 region is CASSSRGSSYEQYF. CDR3 DNA sequence: TGTGCCAGCAGTTCAAGGGGGAGCTCCTACGAGCAGTACTTC.

This clonotype was detected many times. The chain has TRBV24-1 and TRBJ1-5; perhaps TRBD1 as D (5 bases). Germline-derived CDR1 and CDR2 are KGHDR and SFDVKD. The V and J ends lost 3 bases and 3 bases respectively, with 14 bases between them. CDR3 size: 16 residues. CDR3 sequence: CATSDPAGQNNQPQHF. In DNA, the CDR3 is TGTGCCACCAGTGATCCTGCGGGGCAGAACAATCAGCCCCAGCATTTT.

This clonotype was counted between two and nine times. The chain employs TRBV13 and TRBJ2-1, with 10 bases that match TRBD1. The V segment lost 5 bases and the J segment 4 bases; nucleotides outside the gene matches: 5. This CDR3 region has 15 residues. Germline V gene lookup returns CDR1 PRHDT and CDR2 FYEKMQ (reference sequence). The CDR3 coding sequence is TGTGCCAGCAGCCGACAGGGGGCTGGGTACAATGAGCAGTTCTTC. Amino acid sequence: CASSRQGAGYNEQFF. Full variable domain (rest looked up from reference TRBV13 and TRBJ2-1): AAGVIQSPRHLIKEKRETATLKCYPIPRHDTVYWYQQGPGQDPQFLISFYEKMQSDKGSIPDRFSAQQFSDYHSELNMSSLELGDSALYFCASSRQGAGYNEQFFGPGTRLTVL.

This clonotype occurred many times. In DNA, the CDR3 is TGTGCCAGCAGTTACGCATTAGTTGAAGGAACTGAAGCTTTCTTT. Amino acids: CASSYALVEGTEAFF. This sequence joins TRBV6-5 and TRBJ1-1, with D hard to call. Trimming took off 2 bases at V and 5 bases at J, with 15 bases between the two ends. The CDR3 has 15 residues. Germline values: CDR1 MNHEY, CDR2 SVGAGI.

This clonotype was found a few times. The chain joins TRBV6-5 to TRBJ2-2; D remains unclear. Trimming took 1 base from V and 4 from J, leaving 13 bases between them. This CDR3 spans 16 amino acids. Germline V lookup: CDR1 MNHEY, CDR2 SVGAGI. As DNA, the CDR3 is TGTGCCAGCAGTTACTTACAGAGTACTCTCACCGGGGAGCTGTTTTTT. Protein sequence: CASSYLQSTLTGELFF.

In this sample, this clonotype turned up many times. The chain carries TRBV5-6 and TRBJ1-6; D call uncertain. V lost 4 bases to trimming and J lost 7 bases, with 9 bases between them. Looked up from germline, CDR1 is SGHDT and CDR2 is YYEEEE. The CDR3 has 13 amino acids. The CDR3 here is CASSETRNSPLHF. CDR3 in DNA: TGTGCCAGCAGCGAGACAAGGAATTCACCCCTCCACTTT.

In its sample, this clonotype was seen a few times. The chain joins TRBV11-3 to TRBJ1-2; D not certain. CDR3 length: 17 amino acids. Germline assignment: CDR1 SGHNT and CDR2 YENEEA. The V end lost 5 bases, the J end lost 4 bases, and 23 bases lay between the germline ends. The CDR3 here is CASSENLKHMGGYGYTF. In DNA form, the CDR3 reads TGTGCCAGCAGCGAGAATCTTAAACACATGGGTGGCTATGGCTACACCTTC.

This clonotype showed up many times. The V and J genes are TRBV5-1 and TRBJ2-1; 10 bases fit TRBD2. Germline assignment: CDR1 SGHRS and CDR2 YFSETQ. V lost 1 base, J lost 7 bases, and 14 bases stayed unmatched. This CDR3 comprises 18 residues. The CDR3 sequence is CASSLPDGSAGGFNEQFF. The CDR3 nucleotides read TGCGCCAGCAGCTTGCCCGACGGCTCAGCGGGAGGGTTTAATGAGCAGTTCTTC.

This clonotype was counted ten times or more. The chain carries TRBV6-1 and TRBJ2-6, with unresolved D. Germline V gene sequence: CDR1 MNHNS, CDR2 SASEGT. This CDR3 has 15 residues. Between the trimmed V and J ends, which lost 0 bases and 0 bases, there was a span of 3 bases. CDR3 sequence: CASSEAHSGANVLTF. The CDR3 DNA reads TGTGCCAGCAGTGAAGCGCACTCTGGGGCCAACGTCCTGACTTTC.

This clonotype appeared many times. This chain uses TRBV20-1 with TRBJ1-5; 7 bases map to TRBD1. The CDR3 has 13 residues. The J segment lost 5 bases and the V segment lost 6 bases, leaving 7 bases of the junction unmatched. Germline CDR1 is DFQATT and CDR2 is SNEGSKA (reference sequence). The CDR3 DNA sequence: TGCAGTGCCGAGGACAGGACGGATCAGCCCCAGCATTTT. It yields the protein CSAEDRTDQPQHF.

The chain recombines TRBV18 with TRBJ2-5, with D possibly TRBD1 on 6 matching bases. CDR3 size: 16 residues. V lost 0 bases and J lost 2, with 13 bases in between. CDR1 KGHSH and CDR2 LQKENI come from the germline V gene. The CDR3 protein is CASSPPNRVRQETQYF. The CDR3 DNA reads TGTGCCAGCTCACCACCCAACAGGGTGAGGCAAGAGACCCAGTACTTC.

At least ten counts were recorded for this clonotype. J is TRBJ2-4 and V is TRBV30; no clear D. The germline V and J ends were trimmed by 1 base and 5 bases, with 3 bases remaining between them. This CDR3 region has 11 residues. CDR1 and CDR2 (germline): GTSNPN, SVGIG (reference sequence). The CDR3 reads CAWSGENIQYF. The CDR3 nucleotides are TGTGCCTGGAGTGGAGAAAACATTCAGTACTTC. The entire variable domain, with the rest obtained from reference TRBV30 and TRBJ2-4, is as follows: SQTIHQWPATLVQPVGSPLSLECTVEGTSNPNLYWYRQAAGRGLQLLFYSVGIGQISSEVPQNLSASRPQDRQFILSSKKLLLSDSGFYLCAWSGENIQYFGAGTRLSVL.

This clonotype was seen at least ten times. The V and J genes are TRBV4-1 and TRBJ2-5; 8 bases fit TRBD2. After removal of 3 bases from V and 2 bases from J, the junction contained 5 bases not matched to a gene. Germline loops: CDR1 MGHRA, CDR2 YSYEKL. The CDR3 consists of 15 residues. The CDR3 protein is CASSQLAGSQETQYF. The CDR3 bases are TGCGCCAGCAGCCAGCTAGCGGGCTCTCAAGAGACCCAGTACTTC.

Comment on this clonotype: A much larger clone lies one base from this, so it may be a read error. This chain uses TRBV12-3 or TRBV12-4 with TRBJ1-5; unclear D gene. The CDR3 extends over 15 amino acids. CDR3 coding DNA: TGTGCCAGCAGTTTGGGAGAGAATAGCAATCAGCCCCCGCATTTT. Protein sequence: CASSLGENSNQPPHF.

This clonotype was found many times. The gene calls are TRBV28 and TRBJ2-2; 12 positions match TRBD2. The germline gives CDR1 MDHEN, CDR2 SYDVKM. This CDR3 has 19 residues. Trimming removed 2 bases from V and 4 bases from J; junction bases left unmatched: 11. The CDR3 sequence is CASSLPSGTSGSRTGELFF. CDR3 in DNA: TGTGCCAGCAGTTTACCCTCTGGGACTAGCGGGTCCCGCACCGGGGAGCTGTTTTTT.

This clonotype was found many times. J is TRBJ2-1 and V is TRBV4-1; the D gene is possibly TRBD2 (6 bases). Per germline, CDR1 MGHRA and CDR2 YSYEKL. Trimming took off 0 bases at V and 9 bases at J, with 15 bases between the two ends. There are 15 residues in the CDR3. The CDR3 DNA reads TGCGCCAGCAGCCAAGATCTGGGTCTGGGAGGTGAGCAGTTCTTC. This sequence encodes CASSQDLGLGGEQFF.